This T cell receptor beta chain was documented in a study of graft-versus-host responses after intestinal transplantation. About the research overall: Isolated intestinal, liver-intestinal, or multivisceral transplants were what recipients had. Once they had received anti-thymocyte globulin induction, all recipients took tacrolimus and steroids for around 3 years. General study points: GvH clonotypes were identified within recipient marrow, with a subset emerging first in ileum or blood. With peak circulating GvH clone levels came an association with early post-transplant HvG declines.

Data came from immunoSEQ multiplex PCR; TCRdb stores just in-frame clones and leaves some out. The table lists about 93,000 clones, approximately 95% of them singletons, with roughly 0.49% in the top ten. To note about this clone: The antigen is undetermined.

The sequence came from a human donor who received an intestinal transplant. Specimen: unstimulated CD8+ T cells sorted from spleen or lymph node cells, collected before intestinal transplant.

CDR3: CASSQDRVAYEQYF. The DNA for the CDR3 is TGTGCCAGCAGCCAAGACAGGGTGGCCTACGAGCAGTACTTC. The rearrangement uses TRBV4-2 and TRBJ2-7; tentative D call: TRBD1 (5 bases). The germline V and J ends were trimmed by 0 bases and 2 bases, with 8 bases remaining between them. The V gene's germline CDR1 is LGHNA and CDR2 YNFKEQ. The CDR3 is made up of 14 amino acids.